The 26 T cell receptor beta chains presented below share a single source sample, sequenced in a study of control samples from healthy donors and cancer patients. Sequencing used immunoSEQ multiplex PCR; TCRdb keeps in-frame clones, though not all of them. The sample has about 190,000 clones; about 90% are singletons. Material for sequencing was blood. These receptors all come from a man aged 25-40 years in good health.

This clone came up a few times. The chain is built from TRBV30 and TRBJ1-1; no firm D call. The germline V gene encodes CDR1 GTSNPN and CDR2 SVGIG (reference sequence). This CDR3 comprises 12 residues. V was trimmed by 5 bases and J by 6 bases, leaving 13 bases between them. This chain's CDR3 is CAWEVGKSEAFF. The CDR3 DNA reads as TGTGCCTGGGAGGTAGGGAAGTCTGAAGCTTTCTTT.

The chain recombines TRBV6-5 with TRBJ2-7, with TRBD2 as a possible D gene (6 bases). The germline gives CDR1 MNHEY, CDR2 SVGAGI. Trimming cost V 5 bases and J 7 bases, with 12 bases left between them. The CDR3 runs 12 residues. CDR3 sequence: CASSPLSGEQYF. The DNA for the CDR3 is TGTGCCAGCAGTCCTCTTAGCGGTGAGCAGTACTTC.

The chain employs TRBV27 and TRBJ2-7; 10 bases fit TRBD1. There are 14 residues in the CDR3. V was clipped by 5 bases and J by 3 bases; unmatched bases: 4. The germline V gene encodes CDR1 MNHEY and CDR2 SMNVEV (reference sequence). In DNA, the CDR3 is TGTGCCAGCAGTCCGGGGACAGGGGACTACGAGCAGTACTTC. Protein product: CASSPGTGDYEQYF.

J is TRBJ2-3 and V is TRBV11-3; TRBD2 matches at 9 bases. With V trimmed by 5 bases and J by 1 base, 10 bases remained unmatched. This CDR3 region has 17 residues. CDR1 SGHNT and CDR2 YENEEA come from the germline V gene. CDR3 protein: CASSTRSERGGTDTQYF. CDR3 DNA: TGTGCCAGCAGCACACGATCGGAGCGGGGGGGCACAGATACGCAGTATTTT.

The chain employs TRBV19 and TRBJ1-5, with 8 bases matching TRBD1. The CDR3 has 15 amino acids. Germline V lookup: CDR1 LNHDA, CDR2 SQIVND (reference sequence). V was clipped by 7 bases and J by 2 bases; unmatched bases: 7. The CDR3 region is CASTEQGGRNQPQHF. In DNA form, the CDR3 reads TGTGCCAGTACCGAACAGGGGGGGCGCAATCAGCCCCAGCATTTT.

The genes are TRBV5-1 and TRBJ1-2; D might be TRBD1 (5 bases). This CDR3 contains 16 residues. Germline loops: CDR1 SGHRS, CDR2 YFSETQ. Trimming left V 4 bases short and J 5 bases short, with 21 bases between. CDR3 region: CASSPIGGRDSYGYTF. CDR3 DNA: TGCGCCAGCAGCCCGATCGGGGGAAGAGATTCGTATGGCTACACCTTC.

The CDR3 nucleotides are TGTGCCACCAGTGCACGGGGGACCCCAGGGGGTACGCAGTATTTT. Its translation is CATSARGTPGGTQYF. V usage is TRBV24-1 and J usage is TRBJ2-3, with TRBD1 as a possible D gene (7 bases). The V gene lost 5 bases and the J gene lost 8 bases, with 19 bases spanning the gap. The germline gives CDR1 KGHDR, CDR2 SFDVKD. The CDR3 is 15 residues long.

The V call is TRBV14, the J call TRBJ2-3; 9 nucleotides match TRBD2. Germline V lookup: CDR1 SGHDN, CDR2 FVKESK. V gave up 3 bases and J gave up 5 bases; unmatched junction bases: 6. The CDR3 covers 15 residues. The CDR3 DNA sequence: TGTGCCAGCAGCCAGCGCGGGGGGGCCGGAGATACGCAGTATTTT. It translates to CASSQRGGAGDTQYF.

CDR3 region: CASSDNYRNQPQHF. The CDR3 DNA follows: TGTGCCAGCAGTGATAATTATCGAAATCAGCCCCAGCATTTT. This chain uses TRBV2 with TRBJ1-5; the D is unclear. V was trimmed by 3 bases and J by 4 bases, leaving 10 bases between them. Germline V CDR1 and CDR2: SNHLY, FYNNEI. CDR3 size: 14 residues.

The rearrangement uses TRBV4-2 and TRBJ1-4, with D tentatively TRBD1 (5 bases). The CDR3 contains 15 residues. V lost 0 bases and J 7 bases, leaving 12 bases between the germline ends. Germline V gene data show CDR1 as LGHNA and CDR2 as YNFKEQ. The CDR3 DNA reads as TGTGCCAGCAGCCAAGACTCAGGGAGGGGTGAAAAACTGTTTTTT. The encoded protein is CASSQDSGRGEKLFF.

This clone was observed once. The chain links TRBV10-2 to TRBJ1-1, with 7 bases lining up with TRBD1. The CDR3 is 14 residues long. Germline CDR1 and CDR2: WSHSY and SAAADI. V dropped 5 bases and J dropped 5; count of bases not matched to a gene: 8. CDR3 sequence reads: CASSRGTVGTEAFF. The CDR3 DNA sequence: TGCGCCAGCAGTCGCGGGACAGTGGGAACTGAAGCTTTCTTT.

The chain is built from TRBV15 and TRBJ2-7; 10 nucleotides line up with TRBD1. The germline gives CDR1 LNHNV, CDR2 YYDKDF (reference sequence). The CDR3 is made up of 14 amino acids. Trimming cost V 3 bases and J 5 bases; bases outside gene matches: 4. This chain's CDR3 is CATSRTGGVDEQYF. CDR3 nucleotides: TGTGCCACCAGCAGGACAGGGGGCGTCGACGAGCAGTACTTC.

The V and J genes are TRBV5-1 and TRBJ2-3; 7 bases are a match to TRBD1. The CDR3 has 14 amino acids. V was pared by 6 bases and J by 1 base, with 5 bases of the junction left unmatched. CDR1 is SGHRS, CDR2 YFSETQ, per germline. This chain's CDR3 is CASNRQGGTDTQYF. CDR3 sequence (DNA): TGCGCCAGCAATCGGCAGGGGGGCACAGATACGCAGTATTTT.

The rearrangement uses TRBV19 and TRBJ2-7; TRBD1 aligns across 9 bases. CDR1 LNHDA and CDR2 SQIVND come from the germline V gene (reference sequence). J lost 5 bases, V lost 3 bases, and 11 bases had no gene match. This CDR3 has 16 amino acids. The CDR3 bases are TGTGCCAGTAGTATTGTATGGCGACAGGGGGGGGACGAGCAGTACTTC. Its protein product is CASSIVWRQGGDEQYF.

The chain employs TRBV3-1 (or the pseudogene TRBV3-2) and TRBJ2-3, with a possible D match to TRBD2 (5 bases). V was pared by 7 bases and J by 1 base, with 6 bases between. The CDR3 is 12 residues long. CDR1 is LGHDT, CDR2 YNNKEL, per germline (reference sequence). CDR3 in amino acids: CASKAGTDTQYF. CDR3 bases: TGTGCCAGCAAAGCGGGCACAGATACGCAGTATTTT.

The J gene is TRBJ2-7, the V gene TRBV21-1. TRBV21-1 is annotated as a pseudogene. The CDR3 totals 13 residues. The CDR3 region has the DNA TGTGCCAGCAGCGGACCCGTCGGATACGAGCAGTACTTC. Translating gives CASSGPVGYEQYF.

This chain joins TRBV30 and TRBJ2-1, with a tentative D call TRBD2 (5 bases). The germline V and J ends were trimmed by 1 base and 11 bases, with 9 bases remaining between them. The CDR3 is made up of 11 amino acids. Germline V gene sequence: CDR1 GTSNPN, CDR2 SVGIG (reference sequence). The CDR3: CAWSAGRKQFF. The CDR3, as DNA: TGTGCCTGGAGTGCGGGAAGGAAGCAGTTCTTC.

The chain joins TRBV5-1 to TRBJ2-7, with a weak D call TRBD1 (6 bases). Trimming shortened V by 2 bases and J by 2 bases, and 14 bases separated the two germline ends. Germline CDR1 is SGHRS and CDR2 is YFSETQ. CDR3 length: 15 amino acids. CDR3 sequence: CASSLGGNPTYEQYF. Written as DNA, the CDR3 is TGCGCCAGCAGCTTAGGGGGAAACCCTACCTACGAGCAGTACTTC. Full variable domain (outside the CDR3, taken from reference TRBV5-1 and TRBJ2-7): KAGVTQTPRYLIKTRGQQVTLSCSPISGHRSVSWYQQTPGQGLQFLFEYFSETQRNKGNFPGRFSGRQFSNSRSEMNVSTLELGDSALYLCASSLGGNPTYEQYFGPGTRLTVT.

The rearrangement links TRBV15 to TRBJ2-1, with D hard to call. V was clipped by 1 base and J by 6 bases, with 19 bases between them. CDR1 is LNHNV and CDR2 is YYDKDF in the germline V gene (reference sequence). This CDR3 spans 17 amino acids. The CDR3, as DNA: TGTGCCACCAGCAGAGTCAACATCAGAACGTGGGGCAATGAGCAGTTCTTC. Its translation: CATSRVNIRTWGNEQFF.

This clone was seen only once. The chain uses TRBV3-1 (or the pseudogene TRBV3-2) and TRBJ2-5; D might be TRBD1 or TRBD2, each matching 5 bases. The V end lost 4 bases, the J end lost 13 bases, and 16 bases lay between the germline ends. From germline, CDR1 is LGHDT and CDR2 YNNKEL (reference sequence). This CDR3 region has 12 residues. The CDR3 DNA follows: TGTGCCAGCAGCCCAGGCGGGTTAGGGGCGTACTTC. Its protein is CASSPGGLGAYF.

The rearrangement joins TRBV9 to TRBJ2-3; no clear D. The CDR3 is 13 amino acids. V lost 0 bases, J lost 2 bases, and 4 bases lay in between. Germline V gene data show CDR1 as SGDLS and CDR2 as YYNGEE. In nucleotides, the CDR3 is TGTGCCAGCAGCGTAGTCCTCACAGATACGCAGTATTTT. Protein product: CASSVVLTDTQYF.

The chain combines TRBV6-6 with TRBJ1-3, with 7 bases lining up with TRBD1. The CDR3 runs to 15 residues. The germline CDR1 and CDR2 sequences are MNHNY and SVGAGI (reference sequence). J gave up 4 bases and V 5 bases, and 8 bases lay outside the gene matches. The CDR3 DNA is TGTGCCAGCAGTCCAGAGACAGGGCGAGGAAACACCATATATTTT. Its translation: CASSPETGRGNTIYF.

V usage is TRBV6-4 and J usage is TRBJ1-6; D unresolved. Trimming took 3 bases from V and 1 from J, leaving 7 bases between them. Germline CDR1 reads MRHNA; CDR2 reads SNTAGT. The CDR3 contains 15 residues. The CDR3 region is CASSERDSYNSPLHF. CDR3 coding DNA: TGTGCCAGCAGTGAACGGGATTCCTATAATTCACCCCTCCACTTT.

The chain uses TRBV14 and TRBJ2-3; possible D gene TRBD1, 6 bases. This CDR3 contains 17 residues. The ends were cut back, 1 base at V and 0 bases at J, with 14 bases in the middle. Germline V gene sequence: CDR1 SGHDN, CDR2 FVKESK. The chain's CDR3 is CASSQALGGPSTDTQYF. As DNA, the CDR3 is TGTGCCAGCAGCCAAGCACTTGGGGGCCCCAGCACAGATACGCAGTATTTT. The full variable domain, in which reference TRBV14 and TRBJ2-3 provide the parts outside the CDR3, is EAGVTQFPSHSVIEKGQTVTLRCDPISGHDNLYWYRRVMGKEIKFLLHFVKESKQDESGMPNNRFLAERTGGTYSTLKVQPAELEDSGVYFCASSQALGGPSTDTQYFGPGTRLTVL.

The chain joins TRBV3-1 (or the pseudogene TRBV3-2) to TRBJ2-7; 14 bases map to TRBD2. The CDR3 totals 16 residues. CDR1 and CDR2 (germline): LGHDT, YNNKEL (reference sequence). V lost 4 bases to trimming and J lost 4 bases; unmatched junction nucleotides: 6. The CDR3 is CASSLGLAGGPYEQYF. CDR3 bases: TGTGCCAGCAGCCTCGGACTAGCGGGGGGCCCGTACGAGCAGTACTTC.

This clone has just one count. This chain uses TRBV7-3 with TRBJ2-3, with 9 bases lining up with TRBD2. J lost 5 bases, V lost 5 bases, and 11 bases had no gene match. Germline CDR1 is SGHTA and CDR2 is FQGTGA. The CDR3 consists of 16 residues. The CDR3 here is CASSPRSSGVKDTQYF. The CDR3 bases are TGTGCCAGCAGCCCCCGGTCTAGCGGGGTTAAAGATACGCAGTATTTT.